This is a list of T cell receptor beta chains from one sample in a study of OX40 agonist ivuxolimab in advanced cancers. Sequenced by immunoSEQ multiplex PCR; TCRdb stores in-frame clones only, minus some. Seen here are around 46,000 clones, approximately 83% observed once, and the top ten hold about 1.8%. The sequencing here drew on CD4+ or CD8+ T cells sorted from blood, taken in a trial of the OX40 agonist ivuxolimab. These receptors all stem from an adult with an advanced solid tumor such as melanoma, head and neck, liver or kidney cancer. Each CDR3 is given with its conserved first and last residue. A D gene is named only where the DNA matches it firmly. Rows give clone size only sometimes, using once, few, many, or a class for an expanded clone.

abundance,d_gene,j_gene,v_gene,CDR3nt,CDR3aa
NA,TRBD1,TRBJ1-2,TRBV9,TGTGCCAGCAGCTTTACAGGGGGCAGCTATGGCTACACCTTC,CASSFTGGSYGYTF
NA,TRBD1,TRBJ1-2,TRBV2,TGTGCCAGCAGTGAAGGGACAGGCTATATCTATGGCTACACCTTC,CASSEGTGYIYGYTF
NA,NA,TRBJ1-3,TRBV15,TGTGCCACCAGCAGGGACCTTTCTGGAAACACCATATATTTT,CATSRDLSGNTIYF
once,NA,TRBJ2-2,TRBV30,TGTGCCTGGAGTGAGCCGGGCCACAGGGCCGGGGAGCTGTTTTTT,CAWSEPGHRAGELFF
NA,NA,TRBJ2-6,TRBV2,TGTGCCAGCAGGGGCCTCTCTGGGGCCAACGTCCTGACTTTC,CASRGLSGANVLTF
NA,NA,TRBJ2-7,TRBV6-5,TGTGCCAGCAGTTACACAGGGTCCTACGAGCAGTACTTC,CASSYTGSYEQYF
few,NA,TRBJ1-1,TRBV19,TGTGCCAGTAGGCAGAAGGGAACGGTCGCTGAAGCTTTCTTT,CASRQKGTVAEAFF
NA,TRBD1,TRBJ2-2,TRBV5-4,TGTGCCAGCAGTTGGGACAGGGGCATCACCGGGGAGCTGTTTTTT,CASSWDRGITGELFF
NA,NA,TRBJ2-7,TRBV10-1,TGCGCCAGCAGTGAGTCCAGGGGCCCCGGCGAGCAGTACTTC,CASSESRGPGEQYF
NA,NA,TRBJ2-2,TRBV15,TGTGCCACCAGCAGAGAGAGACCCTACACCGGGGAGCTGTTTTTT,CATSRERPYTGELFF
NA,NA,TRBJ2-3,TRBV7-2,TGTGCCAGCAGCCACTCACAGGATACGCAGTATTTT,CASSHSQDTQYF
NA,NA,TRBJ2-2,TRBV7-9,TGTGCCATAGGGGGGCTAGCGGCCACCGGGGAGCTGTTTTTT,CAIGGLAATGELFF
NA,TRBD1,TRBJ2-7,TRBV6-5,TGTGCCAGCAGTCGATCACAGGGGGCCTCCTACGAGCAGTACTTC,CASSRSQGASYEQYF
NA,TRBD2,TRBJ2-7,TRBV27,TGTGCCAGCAGTCGAGAGAGCGGGGGGCCCTACGAGCAGTACTTC,CASSRESGGPYEQYF
NA,NA,TRBJ1-2,TRBV4-2,TGTGCCAGCAGCCAAGATGGGGCCCAGGGGGGCTACACCTTC,CASSQDGAQGGYTF
few,NA,TRBJ1-1,TRBV30,TGTGCCTGGCACCAAATCACTGAAGCTTTCTTT,CAWHQITEAFF
NA,TRBD2,TRBJ2-3,TRBV25-1,TGTGCCAGCAGTGATGGTAGCGGGGGACGTTTGGATACGCAGTATTTT,CASSDGSGGRLDTQYF
NA,NA,TRBJ1-1,TRBV5-1,TGCGCCAGCAGCCGAGACAGGCTGAACACTGAAGCTTTCTTT,CASSRDRLNTEAFF
NA,TRBD1,TRBJ2-5,TRBV5-6,TGTGCCAGCAGCACGAGGACAGGGTTCGAGACCCAGTACTTC,CASSTRTGFETQYF
NA,NA,TRBJ1-6,TRBV2,TGTGCCAGCACCGGGGGCGGTTCACCCCTCCACTTT,CASTGGGSPLHF
once,NA,TRBJ2-5,TRBV5-4,TGTGCCAGCAGCCCATCGGGCAGGGGAGTCGGGGAGACCCAGTACTTC,CASSPSGRGVGETQYF
NA,TRBD1,TRBJ2-7,TRBV5-4,TGTGCCAGCAGCCGGACAGGGGCATACGAGCAGTACTTC,CASSRTGAYEQYF
NA,NA,TRBJ2-2,TRBV4-3,TGCGCCAGCAGCCAAGTGCGGGGAGACACCGGGGAGCTGTTTTTT,CASSQVRGDTGELFF
NA,TRBD1,TRBJ1-5,TRBV5-6,TGTGCCAGCAGTCTGGGACCACAGGGGCTGGAACAGCCCCAGCATTTT,CASSLGPQGLEQPQHF
NA,NA,TRBJ1-2,TRBV19,TGTGCCAGTGTCGAACAGAGAAAGCGAGATACCTATGGCTACACCTTC,CASVEQRKRDTYGYTF
NA,NA,TRBJ2-5,TRBV10-1,TGCGCCACCTCTAAGTCCGATGAAGAGACCCAGTACTTC,CATSKSDEETQYF
NA,TRBD1,TRBJ2-7,TRBV29-1,TGCAGCGTGGGGGACAGGAGGTCCTACGAGCAGTACTTC,CSVGDRRSYEQYF
NA,TRBD1,TRBJ1-2,TRBV5-8,TGTGCCAGCAGTATCGGCCGGCGGACAGGGGGCGGCTATGGCTACACCTTC,CASSIGRRTGGGYGYTF
NA,TRBD2,TRBJ2-7,TRBV5-8,TGTGCCAGCAGCCGGTTGGGACTAGCGGGGGGTAGCGAGCAGTACTTC,CASSRLGLAGGSEQYF
NA,NA,TRBJ1-5,TRBV30,TGTGCCTGGGGTAGCCGGGACGGAAATCAGCCCCAGCATTTT,CAWGSRDGNQPQHF
NA,NA,TRBJ1-1,TRBV29-1,TGCAGCGTTGTTCGACAGCTGAACACTGAAGCTTTCTTT,CSVVRQLNTEAFF
NA,NA,TRBJ2-1,TRBV6-6,TGTGCCAGCAGACAGAGGAATGAGCAGTTCTTC,CASRQRNEQFF
NA,NA,TRBJ2-2,TRBV9,TGTGCCAGCAGCGTAAGCGACACCGGGGAGCTGTTTTTT,CASSVSDTGELFF
NA,NA,TRBJ1-2,TRBV5-1,TGCGCCAGCAGCTTGGAATCAGGTTATGGCTACACCTTC,CASSLESGYGYTF
NA,NA,TRBJ1-1,TRBV27,TGTGCCAGCAGTCCCTACCCCGAGGTGGGGGTGAACACTGAAGCTTTCTTT,CASSPYPEVGVNTEAFF
NA,NA,TRBJ1-4,TRBV9,TGTGCCAGCAGCCCCCGGGGACTGATTAATGAAAAACTGTTTTTT,CASSPRGLINEKLFF
NA,NA,TRBJ1-1,TRBV5-1,TGCGCCAGCAGCTTGATATCCAGGGCGAACACTGAAGCTTTCTTT,CASSLISRANTEAFF
NA,NA,TRBJ2-7,TRBV5-8,TGTGCCAGCAGCCGGGGGAGAACCTACGAGCAGTACTTC,CASSRGRTYEQYF
NA,NA,TRBJ1-1,TRBV5-1,TGCGCCAGCAGCCTCAAGAGTCGGGGGCCCAACACTGAAGCTTTCTTT,CASSLKSRGPNTEAFF
NA,TRBD1,TRBJ2-1,TRBV19,TGTGCCAGTAGTCCCGGCGGCAGGGGGCGAGGTGAGCAGTTCTTC,CASSPGGRGRGEQFF
few,TRBD1,TRBJ1-1,TRBV6-1,TGTGCCAGCAGTTCAGGGGGCGGGAACACTGAAGCTTTCTTT,CASSSGGGNTEAFF
NA,NA,TRBJ1-2,TRBV7-9,TGTGCCAGCAGGGAACGGGACTTGGATGGCTACACCTTC,CASRERDLDGYTF